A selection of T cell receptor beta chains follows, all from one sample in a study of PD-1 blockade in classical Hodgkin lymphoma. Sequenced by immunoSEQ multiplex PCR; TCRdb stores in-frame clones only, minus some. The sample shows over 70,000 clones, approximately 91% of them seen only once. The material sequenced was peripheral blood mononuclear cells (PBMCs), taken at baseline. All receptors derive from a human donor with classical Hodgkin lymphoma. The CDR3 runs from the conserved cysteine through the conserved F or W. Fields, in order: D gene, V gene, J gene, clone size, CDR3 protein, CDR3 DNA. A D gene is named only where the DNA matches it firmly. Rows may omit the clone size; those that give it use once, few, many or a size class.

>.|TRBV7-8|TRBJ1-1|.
CASSPQRGENTEAFF
TGTGCCAGCAGCCCCCAGAGGGGCGAGAACACTGAAGCTTTCTTT
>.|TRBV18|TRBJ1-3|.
CASSPPNGGRTESKGNTIYF
TGTGCCAGCTCACCACCCAATGGGGGGAGGACCGAATCCAAGGGAAACACCATATATTTT
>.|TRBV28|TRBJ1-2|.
CASSFPSPQFGYTF
TGTGCCAGCAGTTTTCCGTCCCCCCAGTTCGGCTACACCTTC
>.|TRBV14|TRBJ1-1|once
CASSQGASIWPRGEAFF
TGTGCCAGCAGCCAAGGTGCGTCGATATGGCCTCGAGGTGAAGCTTTCTTT
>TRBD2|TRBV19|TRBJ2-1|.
CASSVAGDNEQFF
TGTGCCAGTAGTGTAGCGGGAGACAATGAGCAGTTCTTC
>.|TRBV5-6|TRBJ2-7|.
CASSLGSGTIWGYEQYF
TGTGCCAGCAGCTTGGGTAGCGGAACAATATGGGGCTACGAGCAGTACTTC
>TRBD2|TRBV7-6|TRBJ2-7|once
CASSHEVGLAGGGTGEQYF
TGTGCCAGCAGCCACGAAGTAGGACTAGCGGGAGGAGGAACGGGAGAGCAGTACTTC
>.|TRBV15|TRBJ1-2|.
CATSSGRGRNYGYTF
TGTGCCACCAGCAGTGGCCGGGGGCGCAACTATGGCTACACCTTC
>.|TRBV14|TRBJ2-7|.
CASSQEQGPYEQYF
TGTGCCAGCAGCCAAGAACAGGGTCCCTACGAGCAGTACTTC
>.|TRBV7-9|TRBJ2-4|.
CASSLLSGGKNIQYF
TGTGCCAGCAGCTTATTGTCGGGTGGCAAAAACATTCAGTACTTC
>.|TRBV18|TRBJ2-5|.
CASSPIVSETQYF
TGTGCCAGCTCACCGATAGTATCAGAGACCCAGTACTTC
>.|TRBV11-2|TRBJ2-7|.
CASSLLVSARYEQYF
TGTGCCAGCAGCTTACTGGTCAGCGCTAGGTACGAGCAGTACTTC
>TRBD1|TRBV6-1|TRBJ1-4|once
CASSGQGIEKLFF
TGTGCCAGCAGCGGACAGGGGATCGAAAAACTGTTTTTT
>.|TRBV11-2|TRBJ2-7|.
CASSFAASYEQYF
TGTGCCAGCAGCTTTGCAGCTTCCTACGAGCAGTACTTC
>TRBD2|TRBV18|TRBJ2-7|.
CASSNPGGEQYF
TGTGCCAGCTCAAACCCCGGGGGGGAGCAGTACTTC
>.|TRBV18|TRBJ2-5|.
CASSPTGLGQETQYF
TGTGCCAGCTCACCTACCGGCTTGGGCCAAGAGACCCAGTACTTC
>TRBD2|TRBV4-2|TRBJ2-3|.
CASSQDPSGRPSTDTQYF
TGTGCCAGCAGCCAAGATCCTAGCGGGAGACCTAGCACAGATACGCAGTATTTT
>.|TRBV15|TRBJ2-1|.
CATSSPVNEQFF
TGTGCCACCAGCTCCCCCGTAAATGAGCAGTTCTTC
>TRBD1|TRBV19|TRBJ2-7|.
CASSRQGMPYEQYF
TGTGCCAGTAGCCGACAGGGGATGCCCTACGAGCAGTACTTC
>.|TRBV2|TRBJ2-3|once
CASTVRRATDTQYF
TGTGCCAGCACGGTCAGGAGAGCCACAGATACGCAGTATTTT
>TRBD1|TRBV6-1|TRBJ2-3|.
CASRDRGGTDTQYF
TGTGCCAGTAGAGACAGGGGAGGCACAGATACGCAGTATTTT
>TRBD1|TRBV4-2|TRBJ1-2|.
CASSQEGTGEAQINYGYTF
TGTGCCAGCAGCCAAGAAGGGACAGGGGAAGCCCAGATTAACTATGGCTACACCTTC
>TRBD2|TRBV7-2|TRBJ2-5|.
CASSLTASGRETQYF
TGTGCCAGCAGCTTAACGGCTAGCGGGAGGGAGACCCAGTACTTC
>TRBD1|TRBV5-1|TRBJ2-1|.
CASSLARGLGNEQFF
TGCGCCAGCAGCTTGGCCAGGGGGCTAGGGAATGAGCAGTTCTTC
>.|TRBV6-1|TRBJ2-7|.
CASSREVEGGFEQYF
TGTGCCAGCAGCAGGGAGGTGGAGGGGGGGTTCGAGCAGTACTTC
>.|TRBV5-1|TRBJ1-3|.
CASSLSGYGNTIYF
TGCGCCAGCAGCTTGTCAGGGTATGGAAACACCATATATTTT
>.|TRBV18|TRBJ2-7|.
CASSQSSGGEQYF
TGTGCCAGCTCACAATCCTCGGGTGGCGAGCAGTACTTC
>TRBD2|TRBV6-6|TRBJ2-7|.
CASGTSSGRYEQYF
TGTGCCAGCGGAACTTCTAGCGGGAGATACGAGCAGTACTTC
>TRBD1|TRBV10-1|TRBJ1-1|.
CASRKQGDTEAFF
TGCGCCAGCAGAAAACAGGGGGACACTGAAGCTTTCTTT
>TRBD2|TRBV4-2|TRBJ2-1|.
CASSQGRTSGRARNEQFF
TGTGCCAGCAGCCAAGGAAGGACTAGCGGGAGGGCCAGGAATGAGCAGTTCTTC
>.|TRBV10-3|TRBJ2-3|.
CAISESLKGARETDTQYF
TGTGCCATCAGTGAGTCACTGAAGGGGGCCCGGGAGACAGATACGCAGTATTTT
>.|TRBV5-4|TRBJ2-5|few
CASSLARAGGETQYF
TGTGCCAGCAGCTTGGCCAGAGCGGGCGGGGAGACCCAGTACTTC
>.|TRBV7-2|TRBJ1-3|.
CATSEAPSGNTIYF
TGTGCCACTAGCGAGGCACCCTCTGGAAACACCATATATTTT
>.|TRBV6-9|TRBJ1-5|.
CASTWRGGDQPQHF
TGTGCCAGCACCTGGAGGGGGGGCGATCAGCCCCAGCATTTT
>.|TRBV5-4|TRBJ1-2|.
CASSLAGTNYGYTF
TGTGCCAGCAGCTTGGCCGGGACAAACTATGGCTACACCTTC
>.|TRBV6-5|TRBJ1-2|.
CASRGRWSDGYTF
TGTGCCAGCAGAGGTAGATGGAGCGATGGCTACACCTTC
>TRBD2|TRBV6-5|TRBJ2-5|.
CASSYSLAGGETQYF
TGTGCCAGCAGTTACTCCCTAGCGGGAGGAGAGACCCAGTACTTC
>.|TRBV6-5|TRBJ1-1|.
CASTHARDTEAFF
TGTGCCAGCACCCATGCCCGAGACACTGAAGCTTTCTTT
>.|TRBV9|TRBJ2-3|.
CASRGGSKDTQYF
TGTGCCAGCAGAGGTGGGAGTAAAGATACGCAGTATTTT
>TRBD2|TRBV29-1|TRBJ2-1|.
CSVEDSRLSGRAIEQFF
TGCAGCGTTGAAGATAGCCGCTTGAGCGGGAGGGCCATTGAGCAGTTCTTC
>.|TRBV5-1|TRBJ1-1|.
CASSQRTEVNTEAFF
TGCGCCAGCAGCCAGCGGACGGAGGTGAACACTGAAGCTTTCTTT
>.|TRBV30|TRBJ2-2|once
CAWSRGVDTGELFF
TGTGCCTGGAGTAGGGGGGTGGACACCGGGGAGCTGTTTTTT
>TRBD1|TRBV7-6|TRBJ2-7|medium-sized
CASSFGTGTYEQYF
TGTGCCAGCAGCTTCGGGACAGGGACCTACGAGCAGTACTTC
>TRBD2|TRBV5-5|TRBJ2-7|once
CASSFTTSGFYEQYF
TGTGCCAGCAGCTTTACGACTAGCGGTTTCTACGAGCAGTACTTC
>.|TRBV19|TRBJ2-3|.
CASSTLYEGLHRSTDTQYF
TGTGCCAGTAGTACTCTTTATGAGGGACTGCACCGTAGCACAGATACGCAGTATTTT
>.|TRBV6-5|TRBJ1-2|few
CASSSNARVGYTF
TGTGCCAGCAGTTCCAACGCGAGAGTGGGCTACACCTTC
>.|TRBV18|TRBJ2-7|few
CASSRTETYEQYF
TGTGCCAGCTCACGGACAGAGACCTACGAGCAGTACTTC
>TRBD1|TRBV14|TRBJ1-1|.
CASSQGTGGNTEAFF
TGTGCCAGCAGCCAAGGGACAGGGGGGAACACTGAAGCTTTCTTT
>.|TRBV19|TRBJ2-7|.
CASSIRGAQRNEQYF
TGTGCCAGTAGTATCCGGGGTGCACAGCGCAACGAGCAGTACTTC
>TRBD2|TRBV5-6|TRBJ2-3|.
CASSRMGLAGDTQYF
TGTGCCAGCAGCCGGATGGGACTAGCTGGTGATACGCAGTATTTT
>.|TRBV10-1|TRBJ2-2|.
CASSRHTWTGELFF
TGCGCCAGCAGTCGACACACATGGACCGGGGAGCTGTTTTTT
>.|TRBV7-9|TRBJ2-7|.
CASSRPANYEQYF
TGTGCCAGCAGCCGACCAGCAAATTACGAGCAGTACTTC
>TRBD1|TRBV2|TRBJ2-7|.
CASRGTGASYEQYF
TGTGCCAGCAGGGGGACAGGGGCTTCCTACGAGCAGTACTTC
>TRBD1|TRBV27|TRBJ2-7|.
CASSSRWGTVSYEQYF
TGTGCCAGCAGTTCGAGGTGGGGGACAGTTTCCTACGAGCAGTACTTC
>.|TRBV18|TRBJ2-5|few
CASSPQGETQYF
TGTGCCAGCTCACCTCAAGGAGAGACCCAGTACTTC
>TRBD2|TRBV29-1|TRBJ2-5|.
CSALLAGAGETQYF
TGCAGCGCCTTACTAGCGGGAGCGGGGGAGACCCAGTACTTC
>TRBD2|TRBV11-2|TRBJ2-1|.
CASSSHQRGLYNEQFF
TGTGCCAGCAGCTCCCACCAGCGGGGTCTATACAATGAGCAGTTCTTC